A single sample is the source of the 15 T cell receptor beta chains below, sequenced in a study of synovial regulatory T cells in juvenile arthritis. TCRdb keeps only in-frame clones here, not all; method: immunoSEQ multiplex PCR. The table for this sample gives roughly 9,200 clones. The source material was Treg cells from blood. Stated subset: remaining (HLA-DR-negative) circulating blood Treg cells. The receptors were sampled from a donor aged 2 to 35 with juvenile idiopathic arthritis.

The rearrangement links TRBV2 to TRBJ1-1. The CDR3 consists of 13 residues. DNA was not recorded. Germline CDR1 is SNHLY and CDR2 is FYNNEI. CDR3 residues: CASTKGRRTEAFF.

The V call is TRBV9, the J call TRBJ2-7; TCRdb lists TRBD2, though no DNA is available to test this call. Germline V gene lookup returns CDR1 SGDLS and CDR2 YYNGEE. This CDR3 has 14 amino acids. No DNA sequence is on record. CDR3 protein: CASSLTSGSYEQYF.

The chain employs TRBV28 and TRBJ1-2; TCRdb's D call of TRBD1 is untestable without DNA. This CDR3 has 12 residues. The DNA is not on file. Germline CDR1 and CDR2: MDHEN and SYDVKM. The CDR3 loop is CASGLDRVGYTF.

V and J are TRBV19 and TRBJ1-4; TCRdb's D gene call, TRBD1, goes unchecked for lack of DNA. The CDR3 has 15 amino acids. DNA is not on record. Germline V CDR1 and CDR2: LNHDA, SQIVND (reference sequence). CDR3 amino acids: CASRTQGERDEKLFF.

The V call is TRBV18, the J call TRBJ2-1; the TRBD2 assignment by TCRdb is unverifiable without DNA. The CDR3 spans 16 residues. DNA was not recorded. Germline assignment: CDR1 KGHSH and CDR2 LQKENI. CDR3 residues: CASSPTQRASYNEQFF.

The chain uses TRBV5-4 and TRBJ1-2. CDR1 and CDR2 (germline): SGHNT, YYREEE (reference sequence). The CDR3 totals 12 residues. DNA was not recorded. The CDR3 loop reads CASSSEGNGYTF.

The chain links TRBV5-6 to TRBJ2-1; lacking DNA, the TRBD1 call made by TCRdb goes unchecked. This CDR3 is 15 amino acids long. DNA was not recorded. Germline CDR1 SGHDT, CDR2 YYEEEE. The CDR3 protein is CASSFRALTYNEQFF.

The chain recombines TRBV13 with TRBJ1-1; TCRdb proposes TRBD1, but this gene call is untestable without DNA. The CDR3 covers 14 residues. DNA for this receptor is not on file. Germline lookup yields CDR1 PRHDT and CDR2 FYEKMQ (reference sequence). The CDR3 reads CASRDRSGITEAFF.

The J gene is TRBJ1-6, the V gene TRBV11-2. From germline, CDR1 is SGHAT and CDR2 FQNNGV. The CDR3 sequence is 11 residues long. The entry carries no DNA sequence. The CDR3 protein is CASSSNSPLHF.

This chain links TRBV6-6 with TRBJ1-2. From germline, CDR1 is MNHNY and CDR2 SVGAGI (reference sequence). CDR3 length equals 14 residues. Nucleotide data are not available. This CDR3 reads CASSFRPLNYGYTF.

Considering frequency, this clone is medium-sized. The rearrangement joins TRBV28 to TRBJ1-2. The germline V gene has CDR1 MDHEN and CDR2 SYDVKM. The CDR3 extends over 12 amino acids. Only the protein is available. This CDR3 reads CASSLGGYGYTF.

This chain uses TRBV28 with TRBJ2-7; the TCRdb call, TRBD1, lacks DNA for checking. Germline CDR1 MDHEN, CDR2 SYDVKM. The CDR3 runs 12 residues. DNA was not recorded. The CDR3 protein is CASSTIGRRGNF.

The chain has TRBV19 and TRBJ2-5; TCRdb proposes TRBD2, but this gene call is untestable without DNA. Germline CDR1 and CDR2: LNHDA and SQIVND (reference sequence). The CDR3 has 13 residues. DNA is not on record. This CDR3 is CASSIMSGETQYF.

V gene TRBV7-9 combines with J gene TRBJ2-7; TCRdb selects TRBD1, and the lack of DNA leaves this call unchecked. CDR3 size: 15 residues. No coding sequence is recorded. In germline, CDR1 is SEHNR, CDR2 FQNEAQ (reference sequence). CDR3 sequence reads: CASSQPATGVHEQYF.

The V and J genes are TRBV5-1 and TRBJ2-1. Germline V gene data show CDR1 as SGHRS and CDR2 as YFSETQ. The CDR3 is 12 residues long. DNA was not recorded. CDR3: CASSRKLGEQFF.